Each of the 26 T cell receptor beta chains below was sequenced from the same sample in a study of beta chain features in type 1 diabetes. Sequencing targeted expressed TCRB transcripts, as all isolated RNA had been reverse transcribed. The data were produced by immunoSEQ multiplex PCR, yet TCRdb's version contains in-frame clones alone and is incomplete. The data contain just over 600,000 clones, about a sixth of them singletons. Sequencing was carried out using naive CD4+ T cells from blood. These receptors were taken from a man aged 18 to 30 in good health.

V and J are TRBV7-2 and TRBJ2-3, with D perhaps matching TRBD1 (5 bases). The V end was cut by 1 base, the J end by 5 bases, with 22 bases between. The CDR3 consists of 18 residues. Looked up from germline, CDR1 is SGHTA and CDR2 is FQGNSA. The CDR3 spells CASSLVGVSGNLIDTQYF. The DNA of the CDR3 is TGTGCCAGCAGCTTAGTCGGTGTATCAGGGAACCTAATAGATACGCAGTATTTT.

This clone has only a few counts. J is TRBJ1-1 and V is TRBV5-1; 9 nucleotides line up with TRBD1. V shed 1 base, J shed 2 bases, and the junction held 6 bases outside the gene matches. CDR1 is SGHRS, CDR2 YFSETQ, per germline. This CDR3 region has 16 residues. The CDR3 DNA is TGCGCCAGCAGCTTGCCTTACAGGGGGCTTAACACTGAAGCTTTCTTT. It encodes CASSLPYRGLNTEAFF.

The CDR3 DNA is TGTGCCAGCAGTGAATTATGGGGACAGGGTGGGGATGGCTACACCTTC. Translation: CASSELWGQGGDGYTF. The chain links TRBV2 to TRBJ1-2; 9 bases match TRBD1. CDR1 SNHLY and CDR2 FYNNEI come from the germline V gene. This CDR3 is built from 16 residues. V lost 2 bases, J lost 6 bases, and 10 bases stayed unmatched.

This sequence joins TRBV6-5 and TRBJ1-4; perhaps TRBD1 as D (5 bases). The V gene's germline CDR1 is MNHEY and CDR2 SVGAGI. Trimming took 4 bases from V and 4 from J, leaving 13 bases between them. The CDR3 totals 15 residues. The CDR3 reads CASSSTGWRNEKLFF. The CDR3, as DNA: TGTGCCAGCAGTTCAACAGGATGGCGTAATGAAAAACTGTTTTTT.

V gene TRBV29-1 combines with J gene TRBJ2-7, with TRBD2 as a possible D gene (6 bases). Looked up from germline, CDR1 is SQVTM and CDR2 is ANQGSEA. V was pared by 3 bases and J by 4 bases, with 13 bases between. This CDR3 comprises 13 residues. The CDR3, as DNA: TGCAGCGTTGAGCGGGAATTAAGATACGAGCAGTACTTC. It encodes CSVERELRYEQYF.

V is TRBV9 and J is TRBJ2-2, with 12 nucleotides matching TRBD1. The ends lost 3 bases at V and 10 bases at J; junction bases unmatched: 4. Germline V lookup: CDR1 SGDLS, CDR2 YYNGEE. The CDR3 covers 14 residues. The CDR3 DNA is TGTGCCAGCAGCGCCGGGACAGGGGGCAAGGAGCTGTTTTTT. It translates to CASSAGTGGKELFF.

Written as DNA, the CDR3 is TGTGCCAGCAGCAAACTAGCGGGAGGGATCGGGGAGCTGTTTTTT. It specifies CASSKLAGGIGELFF. The rearrangement links TRBV7-2 to TRBJ2-2; 13 bases fit TRBD2. V gave up 5 bases and J gave up 7 bases; unmatched junction bases: 4. CDR1 is SGHTA and CDR2 is FQGNSA in the germline V gene. This CDR3 comprises 15 residues.

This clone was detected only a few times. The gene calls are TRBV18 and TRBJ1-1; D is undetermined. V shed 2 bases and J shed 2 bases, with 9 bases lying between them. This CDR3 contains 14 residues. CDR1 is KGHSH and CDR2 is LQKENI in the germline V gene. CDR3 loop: CASSPTGLNTEAFF. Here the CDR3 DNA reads TGTGCCAGCTCACCAACGGGCCTCAACACTGAAGCTTTCTTT. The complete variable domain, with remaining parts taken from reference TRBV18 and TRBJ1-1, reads NAGVMQNPRHLVRRRGQEARLRCSPMKGHSHVYWYRQLPEEGLKFMVYLQKENIIDESGMPKERFSAEFPKEGPSILRIQQVVRGDSAAYFCASSPTGLNTEAFFGQGTRLTVV.

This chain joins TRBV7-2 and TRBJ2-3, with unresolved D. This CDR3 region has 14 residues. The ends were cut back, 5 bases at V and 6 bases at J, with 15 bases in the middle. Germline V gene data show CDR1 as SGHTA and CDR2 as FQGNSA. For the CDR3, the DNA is TGTGCCAGCAGCCAACCGGCGCGTTGGGATACGCAGTATTTT. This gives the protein CASSQPARWDTQYF.

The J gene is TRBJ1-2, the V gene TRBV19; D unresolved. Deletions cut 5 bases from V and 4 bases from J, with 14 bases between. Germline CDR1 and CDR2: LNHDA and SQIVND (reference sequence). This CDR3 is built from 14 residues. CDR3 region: CASSVLTTSYGYTF. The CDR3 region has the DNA TGTGCCAGTAGTGTCTTGACGACAAGCTATGGCTACACCTTC.

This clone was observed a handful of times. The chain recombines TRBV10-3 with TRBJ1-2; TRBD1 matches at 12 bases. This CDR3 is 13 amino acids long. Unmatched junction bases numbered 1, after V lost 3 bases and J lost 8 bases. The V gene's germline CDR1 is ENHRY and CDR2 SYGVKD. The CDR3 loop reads CAISDGTGGGYTF. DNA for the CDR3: TGTGCCATCAGTGACGGGACAGGGGGCGGCTACACCTTC.

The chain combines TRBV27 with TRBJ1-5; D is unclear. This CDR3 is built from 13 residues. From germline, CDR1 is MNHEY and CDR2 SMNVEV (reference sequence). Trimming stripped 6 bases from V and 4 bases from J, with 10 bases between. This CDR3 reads CASRYNGNQPQHF. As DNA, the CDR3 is TGTGCCAGCAGGTATAACGGGAATCAGCCCCAGCATTTT.

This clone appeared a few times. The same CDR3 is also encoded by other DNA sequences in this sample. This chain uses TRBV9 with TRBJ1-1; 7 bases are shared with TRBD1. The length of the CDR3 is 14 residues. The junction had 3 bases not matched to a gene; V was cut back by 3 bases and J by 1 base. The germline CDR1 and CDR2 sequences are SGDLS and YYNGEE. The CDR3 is CASSAGTANTEAFF. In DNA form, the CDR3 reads TGTGCCAGCAGCGCGGGGACAGCGAACACTGAAGCTTTCTTT.

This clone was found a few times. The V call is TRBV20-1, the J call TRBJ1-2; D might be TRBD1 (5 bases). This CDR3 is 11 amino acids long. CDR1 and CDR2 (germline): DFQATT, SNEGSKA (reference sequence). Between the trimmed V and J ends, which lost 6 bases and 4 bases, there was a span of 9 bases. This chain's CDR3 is CSAGASYGYTF. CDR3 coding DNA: TGCAGTGCCGGGGCTAGCTATGGCTACACCTTC.

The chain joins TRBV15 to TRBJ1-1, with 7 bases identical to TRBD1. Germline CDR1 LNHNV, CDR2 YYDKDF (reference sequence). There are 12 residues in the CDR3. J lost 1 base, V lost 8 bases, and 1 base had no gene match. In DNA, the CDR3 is TGTGCCACCGGACAGGAGAACACTGAAGCTTTCTTT. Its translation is CATGQENTEAFF.

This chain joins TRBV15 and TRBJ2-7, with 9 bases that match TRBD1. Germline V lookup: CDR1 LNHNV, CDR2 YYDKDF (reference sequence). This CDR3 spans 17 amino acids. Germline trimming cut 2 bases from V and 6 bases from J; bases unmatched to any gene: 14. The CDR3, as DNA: TGTGCCACCAGCAGATCTAAGGGGCAGACAGGGGGTGGCGAGCAGTACTTC. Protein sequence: CATSRSKGQTGGGEQYF.

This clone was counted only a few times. CDR3 bases: TGTGCCAGCTCACCTACGGACAGGGGACTGGGGGACATTCAGTACTTC. This sequence encodes CASSPTDRGLGDIQYF. This chain uses TRBV18 with TRBJ2-4; TRBD1 aligns across 9 bases. J gave up 8 bases and V 3 bases, and 11 bases lay outside the gene matches. The CDR3 runs to 16 residues. The germline V gene encodes CDR1 KGHSH and CDR2 LQKENI.

CDR3 DNA sequence: TGTGCCAGCAGTTCGTGGACTAGCGGAGGACAGGTCCACGAGCAGTACTTC. This encodes CASSSWTSGGQVHEQYF. V usage is TRBV28 and J usage is TRBJ2-7, with TRBD2 matching 10 bases. The V segment lost 4 bases and the J segment 5 bases; nucleotides outside the gene matches: 14. Per germline, CDR1 MDHEN and CDR2 SYDVKM. The CDR3 has 17 residues.

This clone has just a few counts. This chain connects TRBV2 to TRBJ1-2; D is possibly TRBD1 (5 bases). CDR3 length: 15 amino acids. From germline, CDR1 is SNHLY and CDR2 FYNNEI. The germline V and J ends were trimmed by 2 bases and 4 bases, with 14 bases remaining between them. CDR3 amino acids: CASSEQGAGGYGYTF. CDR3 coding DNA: TGTGCCAGCAGTGAACAGGGAGCGGGCGGCTATGGCTACACCTTC.

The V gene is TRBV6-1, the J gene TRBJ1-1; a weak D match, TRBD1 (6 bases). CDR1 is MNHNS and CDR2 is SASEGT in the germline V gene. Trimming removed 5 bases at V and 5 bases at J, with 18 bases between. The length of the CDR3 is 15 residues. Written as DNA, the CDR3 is TGTGCCAGCAGTCCTAGTGGGACACCGCCAACTGAAGCTTTCTTT. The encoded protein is CASSPSGTPPTEAFF.

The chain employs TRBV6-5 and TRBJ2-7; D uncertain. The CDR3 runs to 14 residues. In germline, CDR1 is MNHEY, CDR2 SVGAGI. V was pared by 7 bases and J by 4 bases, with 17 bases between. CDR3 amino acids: CASTASSVGYEQYF. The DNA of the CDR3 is TGTGCCAGCACAGCGTCTTCAGTCGGTTACGAGCAGTACTTC.

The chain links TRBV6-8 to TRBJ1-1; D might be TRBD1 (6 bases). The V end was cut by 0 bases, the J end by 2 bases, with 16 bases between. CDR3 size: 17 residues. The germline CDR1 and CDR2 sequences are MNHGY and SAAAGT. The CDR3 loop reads CASSYSHGGVYNTEAFF. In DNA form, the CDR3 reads TGTGCCAGCAGTTACTCCCACGGGGGCGTTTATAACACTGAAGCTTTCTTT.

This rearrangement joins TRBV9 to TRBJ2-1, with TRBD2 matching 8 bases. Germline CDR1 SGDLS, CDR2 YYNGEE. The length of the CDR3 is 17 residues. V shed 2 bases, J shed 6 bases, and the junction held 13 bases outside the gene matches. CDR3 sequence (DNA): TGTGCCAGCAGCGTCCTTCCCGGCGGGGGGCATCTCAATGAGCAGTTCTTC. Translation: CASSVLPGGGHLNEQFF.

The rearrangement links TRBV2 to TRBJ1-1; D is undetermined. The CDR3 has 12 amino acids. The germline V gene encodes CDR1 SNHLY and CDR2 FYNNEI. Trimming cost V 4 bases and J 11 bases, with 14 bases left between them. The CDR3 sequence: CASSGTGAYAFF. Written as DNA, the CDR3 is TGTGCCAGCAGTGGGACGGGTGCCTACGCTTTCTTT.

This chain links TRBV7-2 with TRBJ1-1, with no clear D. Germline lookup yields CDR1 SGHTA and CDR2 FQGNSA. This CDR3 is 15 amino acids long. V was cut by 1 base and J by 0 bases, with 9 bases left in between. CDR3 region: CASSLGGTVNTEAFF. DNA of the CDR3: TGTGCCAGCAGCTTAGGCGGCACGGTGAACACTGAAGCTTTCTTT.

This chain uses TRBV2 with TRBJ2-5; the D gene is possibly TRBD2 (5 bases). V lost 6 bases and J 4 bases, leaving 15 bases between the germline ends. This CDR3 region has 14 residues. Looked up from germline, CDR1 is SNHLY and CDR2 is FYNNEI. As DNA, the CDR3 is TGTGCCAGCAGCAGTCGTAGAGGGTCAGAGACCCAGTACTTC. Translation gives CASSSRRGSETQYF.